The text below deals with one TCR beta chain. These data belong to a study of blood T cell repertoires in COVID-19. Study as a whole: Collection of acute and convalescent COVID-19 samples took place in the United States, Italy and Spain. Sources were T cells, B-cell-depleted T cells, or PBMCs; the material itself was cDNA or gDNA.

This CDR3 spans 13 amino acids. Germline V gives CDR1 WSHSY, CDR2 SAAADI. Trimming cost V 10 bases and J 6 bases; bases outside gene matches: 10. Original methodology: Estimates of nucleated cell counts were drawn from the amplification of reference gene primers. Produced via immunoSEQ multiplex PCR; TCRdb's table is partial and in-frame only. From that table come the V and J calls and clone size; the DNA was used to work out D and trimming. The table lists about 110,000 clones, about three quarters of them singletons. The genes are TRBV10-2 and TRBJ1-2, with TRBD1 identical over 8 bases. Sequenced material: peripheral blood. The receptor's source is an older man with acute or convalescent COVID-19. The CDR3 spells CATGQGTLNGYTF. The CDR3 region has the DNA TGCGCCACCGGACAGGGCACCCTCAATGGCTACACCTTC.